This TCR beta chain was profiled in a study of blood T cell repertoires in COVID-19. This clone was observed a few times. TCRdb's copy holds only in-frame clones and misses some; the assay was immunoSEQ multiplex PCR. This table has a few hundred thousand clones, around 91% appearing once. Per germline, CDR1 LNHDA and CDR2 SQIVND (reference sequence). Trimming removed 7 bases at V and 10 bases at J, with 19 bases between. This CDR3 spans 13 amino acids. V is TRBV19 and J is TRBJ1-1; no firm D call. The sequence came from a man younger than 40 who had been exposed to COVID-19. The sequenced material came from PBMCs or T cells enriched from blood (not recorded which). Written as DNA, the CDR3 is TGTGCCAGTACAAATAACAGCCTTTTGGGAGCTTTCTTT. Protein: CASTNNSLLGAFF.